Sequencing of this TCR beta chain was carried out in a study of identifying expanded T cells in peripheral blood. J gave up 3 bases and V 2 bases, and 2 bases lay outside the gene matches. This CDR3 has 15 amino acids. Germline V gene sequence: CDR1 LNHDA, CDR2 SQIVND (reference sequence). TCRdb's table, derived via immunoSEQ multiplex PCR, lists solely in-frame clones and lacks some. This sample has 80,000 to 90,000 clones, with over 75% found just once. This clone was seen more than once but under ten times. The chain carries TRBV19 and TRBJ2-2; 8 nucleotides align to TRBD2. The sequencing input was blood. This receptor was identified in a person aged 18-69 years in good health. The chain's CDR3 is CASSINGRDTGELFF. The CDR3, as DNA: TGTGCCAGTAGTATAAACGGGAGGGACACCGGGGAGCTGTTTTTT.